A selection of T cell receptor beta chains follows, all from one sample in a study of CD8 T cells in ankylosing spondylitis. TCRdb reanalysed the 5' RACE reads using MiXCR and keeps one entry per CDR3 protein. The table has about 130,000 distinct CDR3 sequences, over 7% seen once. Sequenced material: blood, either unsorted or a sorted T cell fraction (not recorded which). All receptors come from a male donor with ankylosing spondylitis or in good health (not recorded which). Both conserved end residues are part of each CDR3.

J	V	CDR3
TRBJ2-3	TRBV3-1	CASSQTISGRASDTQYF
TRBJ1-1	TRBV7-2	CASSPWTANTEAFF
TRBJ1-4	TRBV6-1	CASSSNGATNEKLFF
TRBJ2-3	TRBV7-6	CASTRGAAVSTDTQYF
TRBJ1-5	TRBV12-3/TRBV12-4	CASSYRITPQHF
TRBJ2-1	TRBV7-8	CASRHPGDSSYNEQFF
TRBJ2-1	TRBV6-2/TRBV6-3	CASSYSSRLAGPSSYNEQFF
TRBJ2-1	TRBV7-3	CASSSRIEPNNEQFF
TRBJ1-2	TRBV4-2	CASSQAGDYGYTF
TRBJ1-1	TRBV10-2	CASRQGRGGVDTEAFF
TRBJ2-7	TRBV14	CASSLTGPPDF
TRBJ2-7	TRBV7-2	CASSNSLGQYF
TRBJ2-2	TRBV29-1	CSAITGGTGELFF
TRBJ2-7	TRBV20-1	CSAKAYSSYEQYF
TRBJ2-4	TRBV11-2	CASSLLPPGLVFDIQYF
TRBJ1-6	TRBV6-2/TRBV6-3	CASSYAQGGRNSPLHF
TRBJ2-3	TRBV20-1	CSAARLGSTDTQYF
TRBJ1-1	TRBV7-8	CASSPRTGKNTEAFF
TRBJ2-1	TRBV7-9	CASSLRGLAGNEQFF
TRBJ2-1	TRBV19	CATHPGLPYNEQFF
TRBJ2-3	TRBV20-1	CSARVFMSGPDTQYF
TRBJ1-5	TRBV5-5	CASSPQLPNQPQHF